This TCR beta chain appears in the sequencing data of a study of shared clonotypes between healthy human individuals. As for the study in general: Donors had three CD4 naive, three CD4 memory, two CD8 naive and one CD8 memory plate apiece.

Germline lookup yields CDR1 SGDLS and CDR2 YYNGEE. This CDR3 contains 17 residues. The V end lost 0 bases, the J end lost 2 bases, and 17 bases lay between the germline ends. This clone was recorded once. Assay: immunoSEQ multiplex PCR; the TCRdb copy retains only in-frame clones and omits some. The sample records approximately 2,000,000 clones, 85% to 95% being singletons. The sequenced material came from naive CD4+ T cells from PBMCs. Subset indicated: CD45RA+ positively selected. The sequence was obtained from a man aged 18 to 35 in good health. Some clones in this sample may be carry-over from other donors' samples. The chain has TRBV9 and TRBJ2-5; D ambiguous. This chain's CDR3 is CASSVGGTRRKQETQYF. CDR3 DNA: TGTGCCAGCAGCGTAGGAGGAACCAGGAGAAAACAAGAGACCCAGTACTTC.